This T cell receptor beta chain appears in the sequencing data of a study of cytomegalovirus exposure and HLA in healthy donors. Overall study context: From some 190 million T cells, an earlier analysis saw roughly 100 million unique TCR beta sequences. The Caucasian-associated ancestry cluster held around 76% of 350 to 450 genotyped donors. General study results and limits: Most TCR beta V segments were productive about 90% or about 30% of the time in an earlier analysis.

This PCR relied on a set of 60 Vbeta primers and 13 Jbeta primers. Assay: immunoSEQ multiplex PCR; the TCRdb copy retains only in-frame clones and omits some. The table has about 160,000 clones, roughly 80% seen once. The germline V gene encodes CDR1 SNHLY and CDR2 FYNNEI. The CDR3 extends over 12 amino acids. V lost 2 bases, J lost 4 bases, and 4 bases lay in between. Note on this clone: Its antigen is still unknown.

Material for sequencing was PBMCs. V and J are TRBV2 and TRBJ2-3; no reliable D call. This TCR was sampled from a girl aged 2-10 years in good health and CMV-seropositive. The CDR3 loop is CASSETADTQYF. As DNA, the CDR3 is TGTGCCAGCAGTGAAACGGCAGATACGCAGTATTTT.